The clone carrying this TCR beta chain was detected many times. Before being chosen for sequencing, patients had shown CD8+CD57+ cell expansion by flow cytometry. Germline V gene data show CDR1 as SGHTS and CDR2 as YDEGEE. The CDR3 sequence is 15 residues long. V lost 3 bases, J lost 0 bases, and 12 bases lay in between. The sample comes from a study of CD8+CD57+ T cells in acquired aplastic anemia. Profiling of TCR beta VDJ combinations and CDR3 sequences used genomic DNA as template. One entry per CDR3 protein results from TCRdb running MiXCR on the reads. The sample lists more than 150,000 distinct CDR3 sequences; around half were seen once.

Sequencing was carried out using sorted CD4+, CD8+, or CD8+CD57+ T cells (not recorded which) from PBMCs. The chain joins TRBV5-8 to TRBJ1-2; tentatively, D is TRBD1 (6 bases). The source is a human donor with aplastic anemia. The CDR3 region has the DNA TGTGCCAGCAGCTCAGGACAGATACCTAACTATGGCTACACCTTC. Translation gives CASSSGQIPNYGYTF.